Listed below are T cell receptor beta chains from one sample, sequenced in a study of T cells in Graves' hyperthyroidism and ophthalmopathy. In TCRdb, the multiplex PCR reads were re-called with MiXCR into one record per CDR3 protein. Found here are a few hundred thousand distinct CDR3 sequences, approximately 15% of them singletons; the top ten hold roughly 3.3%. Sequencing was carried out using blood. These TCRs come from a woman in her thirties or forties with Graves' ophthalmopathy. The CDR3 runs from the conserved cysteine through the conserved F or W. Fields, in order: J gene, clone size, V gene, D gene, CDR3 DNA, CDR3 protein. The D gene is left open where the match is weak. A clone size is listed for some rows: how often the clone was seen (once, few, many), or a class if it is expanded.

j_gene: TRBJ2-1; abundance: few; v_gene: TRBV6-1; d_gene: .; CDR3nt: TGTGCCAGCAGAAAACAGGGCCATTACAATGAGCAGTTCTTC; CDR3aa: CASRKQGHYNEQFF
j_gene: TRBJ2-1; abundance: few; v_gene: TRBV7-8; d_gene: TRBD2; CDR3nt: TGTGCCAGCAGCTCCTCGACTAGCGGGGGGGACAATGAGCAGTTCTTC; CDR3aa: CASSSSTSGGDNEQFF
j_gene: TRBJ2-7; abundance: .; v_gene: TRBV3-1; d_gene: .; CDR3nt: TGTGCCAGCAGACCCCAGGGGACCTACGAGCAGCACTTC; CDR3aa: CASRPQGTYEQHF
j_gene: TRBJ2-7; abundance: .; v_gene: TRBV6-6; d_gene: TRBD1; CDR3nt: TGTGCCAGCAGTTACTCCGGACAGGGGGCGCTTGAGCAGTACTTC; CDR3aa: CASSYSGQGALEQYF
j_gene: TRBJ1-6; abundance: few; v_gene: TRBV6-1; d_gene: .; CDR3nt: TGTGCCAGCATTGCGGGATTGGGTAATTCACCCCTCCACTTT; CDR3aa: CASIAGLGNSPLHF
j_gene: TRBJ2-1; abundance: many; v_gene: TRBV2; d_gene: TRBD2; CDR3nt: TGTGCCGGGGAAGCTGAGACTAGCGGGAGGGCGTACAATGAGCAGTTCTTC; CDR3aa: CAGEAETSGRAYNEQFF
j_gene: TRBJ2-2; abundance: .; v_gene: TRBV11-2; d_gene: .; CDR3nt: TGTGCCAGCAGCTTCGGCAGGGGGGACACCCGGGAGCTGTTTTTT; CDR3aa: CASSFGRGDTRELFF
j_gene: TRBJ1-2; abundance: many; v_gene: TRBV6-1; d_gene: TRBD1; CDR3nt: TGTGCCAGCAGTGAACTCCTCGGGGACAGGGGTTATGGCTACACCTTC; CDR3aa: CASSELLGDRGYGYTF
j_gene: TRBJ2-1; abundance: many; v_gene: TRBV20-1; d_gene: TRBD2; CDR3nt: TGCAGTGCCCCTACCGGGACTAGCGGGTTATCCTACAATGAGCAGTTCTTC; CDR3aa: CSAPTGTSGLSYNEQFF
j_gene: TRBJ2-2; abundance: .; v_gene: TRBV19; d_gene: .; CDR3nt: TGTGCCAGTAGTATAGCCGGGAGAAACACCGGGGAGCTGTTTTTT; CDR3aa: CASSIAGRNTGELFF
j_gene: TRBJ2-1; abundance: many; v_gene: TRBV7-2; d_gene: .; CDR3nt: TGTGCCAGCAGCCGTAGGGGGAATGAGCAGTTCTTC; CDR3aa: CASSRRGNEQFF
j_gene: TRBJ1-5; abundance: .; v_gene: TRBV6-1; d_gene: .; CDR3nt: TGTGCCAGCAGTGCCCAGGGAGGCAATCAGCCCCAGCATTTT; CDR3aa: CASSAQGGNQPQHF
j_gene: TRBJ2-3; abundance: many; v_gene: TRBV11-2; d_gene: .; CDR3nt: TGTGCCAGCAGCTTAGACCATACAGATACGCAGTATTTT; CDR3aa: CASSLDHTDTQYF
j_gene: TRBJ2-7; abundance: many; v_gene: TRBV6-1; d_gene: .; CDR3nt: TGTGCCAGCAGGAACATCCCCTCCTACGAGCAGTACTTC; CDR3aa: CASRNIPSYEQYF